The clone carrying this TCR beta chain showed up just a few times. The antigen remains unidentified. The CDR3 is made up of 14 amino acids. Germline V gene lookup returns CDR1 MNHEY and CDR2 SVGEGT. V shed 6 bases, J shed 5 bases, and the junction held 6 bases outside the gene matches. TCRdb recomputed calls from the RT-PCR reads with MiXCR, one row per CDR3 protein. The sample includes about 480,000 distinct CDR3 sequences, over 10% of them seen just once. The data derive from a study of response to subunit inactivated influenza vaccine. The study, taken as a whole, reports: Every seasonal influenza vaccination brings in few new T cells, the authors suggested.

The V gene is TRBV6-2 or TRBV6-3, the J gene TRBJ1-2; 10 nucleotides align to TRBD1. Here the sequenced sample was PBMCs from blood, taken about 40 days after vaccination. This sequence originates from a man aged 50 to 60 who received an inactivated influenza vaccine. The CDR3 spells CASRPRQGAYGYTF. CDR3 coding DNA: TGTGCCAGCAGACCACGACAGGGGGCATATGGCTACACCTTC.